The T cell receptor beta chain described here comes from a study of blood T cell repertoires in COVID-19. Study in general: Sources were T cells, B-cell-depleted T cells, or PBMCs; the material itself was cDNA or gDNA.

Original analysis: Researchers report that nucleated cell counts were estimated from reference gene primer amplification. The method was immunoSEQ multiplex PCR; TCRdb's version includes in-frame clones alone and lacks a portion of them. The V and J calls and clone size were taken over from that table, and D and trimming were inferred from the DNA. The sample includes some 100,000 clones, roughly 80% of them seen just once. The sequencing input was peripheral blood. The source of this sequence is a man in his fifties or sixties with acute or convalescent COVID-19.

The chain's CDR3 is CSVGSGMGLDEQYF. CDR3 coding DNA: TGCAGCGTTGGTAGCGGGATGGGGCTTGACGAGCAGTACTTC. This chain connects TRBV29-1 to TRBJ2-7, with 8 bases lining up with TRBD2. The ends lost 4 bases at V and 5 bases at J; junction bases unmatched: 10. There are 14 residues in the CDR3. The germline CDR1 and CDR2 sequences are SQVTM and ANQGSEA.